This paragraph reports one T cell receptor beta chain. These data are taken from a study of blood T cell repertoires in COVID-19. Study overall: The origin of the acute and convalescent COVID-19 samples was the United States, Italy and Spain.

Germline assignment: CDR1 SGHRS and CDR2 YFSETQ. This CDR3 spans 14 amino acids. The junction had 2 bases not matched to a gene; V was cut back by 4 bases and J by 1 base. How the authors handled the data: Estimation of nucleated cell counts was performed using reference gene primer amplification. Data came from immunoSEQ multiplex PCR; TCRdb stores just in-frame clones and leaves some out. The V and J calls and clone size come from that table; D and trimming were worked out from the DNA. This sample yields about 110,000 clones, of which about 85% are seen a single time; more than 3.5% belongs to the top ten.

The chain combines TRBV5-1 with TRBJ2-3; 8 nucleotides match TRBD2. The sequence was collected from a woman aged 70 to 79 with acute or convalescent COVID-19. Sequenced input: peripheral blood. For the CDR3, the DNA is TGCGCCAGCAGCACTAGCGGAGGCACAGATACGCAGTATTTT. This encodes CASSTSGGTDTQYF.